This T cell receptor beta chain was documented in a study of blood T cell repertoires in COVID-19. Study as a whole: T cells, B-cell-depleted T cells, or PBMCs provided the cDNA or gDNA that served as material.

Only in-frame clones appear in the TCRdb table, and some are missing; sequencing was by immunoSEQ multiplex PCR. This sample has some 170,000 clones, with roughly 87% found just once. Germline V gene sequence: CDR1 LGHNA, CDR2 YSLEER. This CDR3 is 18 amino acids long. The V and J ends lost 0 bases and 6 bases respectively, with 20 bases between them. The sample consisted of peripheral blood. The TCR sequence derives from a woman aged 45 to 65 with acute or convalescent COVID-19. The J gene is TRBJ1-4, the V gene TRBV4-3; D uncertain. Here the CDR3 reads CASSQDLTVYESYEKLFF. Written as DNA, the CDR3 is TGCGCCAGCAGCCAAGATCTCACAGTCTACGAGTCCTATGAAAAACTGTTTTTT.